This TCR beta chain was documented in a study of blood T cell repertoires in COVID-19. This CDR3 region has 16 residues. J lost 1 base, V lost 1 base, and 6 bases had no gene match. Germline CDR1 SGHAT, CDR2 FQNNGV. This clone was counted once. Produced via immunoSEQ multiplex PCR; TCRdb's table is partial and in-frame only. The table includes about 350,000 clones, roughly 90% detected once. V gene TRBV11-2 combines with J gene TRBJ1-2, with 7 bases aligning to TRBD1. The sequencing sample was made of PBMCs or T cells enriched from blood (not recorded which). The receptor was derived from a woman younger than 45 who had recovered from COVID-19. The CDR3 sequence is CASSLGATGFNYGYTF. The CDR3 DNA is TGTGCCAGCAGCTTAGGTGCGACAGGGTTTAACTATGGCTACACCTTC.